This T cell receptor (beta chain) is from a study of memory CD4+ T cells and cytomegalovirus serostatus. As for the study in general: This sample comes from healthy Belgian adults, several CMV seropositive, some 22 seronegative.

Single viable CD3+CD4+CD8-CD45RO+ cells were sorted as the memory CD4+ T cells. Here immunoSEQ multiplex PCR was the method, and the copy in TCRdb shows in-frame clones only, minus some. The sample carries some 30,000 clones, roughly 80% recorded once. As to this clone: What it recognizes is unknown. A read error may account for a junction end that differs from germline.

Study-wide points: CMV serostatus prediction reached median AUC about 0.95, or 0.9 with US-trained model. The CMV-associated TCR signature appears largely within the CD4+ memory repertoire.

The receptor was isolated from an adult in good health and CMV-seronegative. Some clones in this sample may be carry-over from other donors' samples. The source material was memory CD4+ T cells from blood.

The CDR3 loop is CASRARVNAEAFF. In DNA, the CDR3 is TGTGCCAGTAGAGCCAGGGTGAACGCTGAAGCTTTCTTT. The chain has TRBV19 and TRBJ1-1; a weak D match, TRBD1 (5 bases). The CDR3 runs to 13 residues. Germline values: CDR1 LNHDA, CDR2 SQIVND (reference sequence). The variable domain in full, completed from reference TRBV19 and TRBJ1-1, reads DGGITQSPKYLFRKEGQNVTLSCEQNLNHDAMYWYRQDPGQGLRLIYYSQIVNDFQKGDIAEGYSVSREKKESFPLTVTSAQKNPTAFYLCASRARVNAEAFFGQGTRLTVV.